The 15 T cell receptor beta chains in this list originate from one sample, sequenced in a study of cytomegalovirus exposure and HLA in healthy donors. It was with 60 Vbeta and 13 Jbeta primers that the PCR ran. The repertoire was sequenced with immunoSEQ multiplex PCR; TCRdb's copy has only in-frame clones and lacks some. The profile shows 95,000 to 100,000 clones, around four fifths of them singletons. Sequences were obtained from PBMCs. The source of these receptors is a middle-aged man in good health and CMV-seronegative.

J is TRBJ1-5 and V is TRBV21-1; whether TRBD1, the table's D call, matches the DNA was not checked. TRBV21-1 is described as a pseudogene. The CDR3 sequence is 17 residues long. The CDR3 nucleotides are TGTGCCAGCAGCAAAGGAAATGGACACTATAGCAATCAGCCCCAGCATTTT. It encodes CASSKGNGHYSNQPQHF.

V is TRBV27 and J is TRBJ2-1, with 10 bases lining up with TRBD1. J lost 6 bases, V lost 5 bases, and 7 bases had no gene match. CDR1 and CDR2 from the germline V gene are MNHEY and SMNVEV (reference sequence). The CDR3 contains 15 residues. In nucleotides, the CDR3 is TGTGCCAGCAGTATCCGGACAGGGGGTGGCAATGAGCAGTTCTTC. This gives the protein CASSIRTGGGNEQFF.

Here the CDR3 DNA reads TGTGCCAGCAGCTCGGCTCGGGAATACACCGGGGAGCTGTTTTTT. Translating it yields CASSSAREYTGELFF. The V gene is TRBV7-2, the J gene TRBJ2-2; a possible D gene is TRBD2 (5 bases). Germline CDR1 and CDR2: SGHTA and FQGNSA. V shed 4 bases and J shed 3 bases, with 12 bases lying between them. The CDR3 length is 15 residues.

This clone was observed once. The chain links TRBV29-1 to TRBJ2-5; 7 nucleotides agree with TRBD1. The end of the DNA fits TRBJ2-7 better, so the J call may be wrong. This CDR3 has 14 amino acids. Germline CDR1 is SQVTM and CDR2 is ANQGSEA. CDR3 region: CSASGRQGTREQYF. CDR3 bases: TGCAGCGCTTCCGGACGACAGGGAACACGCGAGCAGTACTTC.

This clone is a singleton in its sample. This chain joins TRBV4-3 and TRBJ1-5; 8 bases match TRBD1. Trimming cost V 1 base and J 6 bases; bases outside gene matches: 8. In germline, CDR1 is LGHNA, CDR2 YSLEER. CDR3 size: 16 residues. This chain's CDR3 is CASSQGWTGIFQPQHF. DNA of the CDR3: TGCGCCAGCAGCCAAGGGTGGACAGGGATTTTTCAGCCCCAGCATTTT.

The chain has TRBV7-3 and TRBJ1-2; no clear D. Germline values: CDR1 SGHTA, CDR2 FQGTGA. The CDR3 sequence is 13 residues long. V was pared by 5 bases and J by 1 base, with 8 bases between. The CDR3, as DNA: TGTGCCAGCAGCCCCGGGATTAACTATGGCTACACCTTC. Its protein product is CASSPGINYGYTF.

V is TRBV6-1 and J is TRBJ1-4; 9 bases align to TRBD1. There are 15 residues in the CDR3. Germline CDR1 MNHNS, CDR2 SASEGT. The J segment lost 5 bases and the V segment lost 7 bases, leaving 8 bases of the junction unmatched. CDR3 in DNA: TGTGCCAGCACCCGAACCGGGACAGGGAATGAAAAACTGTTTTTT. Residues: CASTRTGTGNEKLFF.

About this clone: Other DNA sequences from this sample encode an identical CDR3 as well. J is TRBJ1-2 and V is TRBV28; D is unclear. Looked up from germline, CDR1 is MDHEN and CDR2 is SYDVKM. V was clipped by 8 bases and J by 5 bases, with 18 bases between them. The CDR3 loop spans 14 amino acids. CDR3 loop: CASSYTLASYGYTF. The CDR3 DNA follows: TGTGCCAGCTCCTATACCTTAGCTTCTTATGGCTACACCTTC.

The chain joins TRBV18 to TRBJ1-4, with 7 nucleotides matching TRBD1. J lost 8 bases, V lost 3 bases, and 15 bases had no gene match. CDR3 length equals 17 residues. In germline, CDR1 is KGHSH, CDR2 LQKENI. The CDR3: CASSPDIDRVGGEKLFF. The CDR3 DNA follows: TGTGCCAGCTCACCCGATATTGACAGGGTTGGAGGGGAAAAACTGTTTTTT.

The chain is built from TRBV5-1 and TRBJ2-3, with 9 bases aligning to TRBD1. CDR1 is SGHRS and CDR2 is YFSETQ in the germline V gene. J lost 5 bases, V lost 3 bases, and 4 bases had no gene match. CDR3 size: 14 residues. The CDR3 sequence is CASSWTGDRDTQYF. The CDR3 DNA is TGCGCCAGCAGCTGGACAGGGGATAGAGATACGCAGTATTTT.

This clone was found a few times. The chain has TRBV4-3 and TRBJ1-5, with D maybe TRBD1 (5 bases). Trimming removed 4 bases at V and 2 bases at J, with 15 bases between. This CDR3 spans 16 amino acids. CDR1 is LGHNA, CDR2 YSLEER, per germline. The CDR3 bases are TGCGCCAGCAGCCGAAACCAGGGTTCTGGCAATCAGCCCCAGCATTTT. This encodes CASSRNQGSGNQPQHF.

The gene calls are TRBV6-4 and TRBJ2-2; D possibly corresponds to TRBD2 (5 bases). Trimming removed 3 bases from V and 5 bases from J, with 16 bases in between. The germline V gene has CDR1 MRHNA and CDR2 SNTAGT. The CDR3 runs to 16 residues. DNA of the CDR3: TGTGCCAGCAGTGAGGAGTGGACGACTATAACCGGGGAGCTGTTTTTT. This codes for CASSEEWTTITGELFF.

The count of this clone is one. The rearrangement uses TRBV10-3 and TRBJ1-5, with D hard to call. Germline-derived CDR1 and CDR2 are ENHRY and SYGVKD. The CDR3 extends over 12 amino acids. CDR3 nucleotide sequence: TGTGCGATCTCGGGGAGCAATCAGCCCCAGCATTTT. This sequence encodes CAISGSNQPQHF.

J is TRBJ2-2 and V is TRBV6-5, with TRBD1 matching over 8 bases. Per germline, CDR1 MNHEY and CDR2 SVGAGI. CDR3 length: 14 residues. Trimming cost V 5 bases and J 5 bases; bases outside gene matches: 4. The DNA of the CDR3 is TGTGCCAGCAGTGGACAGGGTAGGACCGGGGAGCTGTTTTTT. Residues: CASSGQGRTGELFF.

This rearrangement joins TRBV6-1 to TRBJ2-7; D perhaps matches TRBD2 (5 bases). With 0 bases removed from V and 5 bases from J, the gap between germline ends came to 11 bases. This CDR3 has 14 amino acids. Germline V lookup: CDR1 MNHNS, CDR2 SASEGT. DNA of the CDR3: TGTGCCAGCAGTGAAGCGAGGGTAATCCACGAGCAGTACTTC. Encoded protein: CASSEARVIHEQYF.